The T cell receptor (beta chain) under discussion was sequenced for a study of T cell responses to AZD1222 COVID-19 vaccine. Broader study findings: Repertoire sampling was restricted to post-peak T cell response timepoints. Nearly half of spike-specific TCRs reportedly go after variant regions that carry no mutations.

Method: immunoSEQ multiplex PCR; TCRdb's copy keeps in-frame clones and lacks some. Found here are some 130,000 clones, around 90% of them singletons; the top ten hold about 17%. The CDR3 is 17 amino acids. Per germline, CDR1 SGHNT and CDR2 YYREEE (reference sequence). V trimming: 2 bases; J trimming: 4 bases; junction bases outside the gene matches: 9. Notes on this clone: Its specificity is unknown.

This chain connects TRBV5-4 to TRBJ2-6; TRBD1 matches at 7 bases. This receptor was taken from an adult in good health. The sample consisted of peripheral blood, taken on day 0 of MenACWY control vaccination. CDR3 DNA: TGTGCCAGCAGCTTTAAAGGGGGCGTGGACGGGGCCAACGTCCTGACTTTC. This translates into CASSFKGGVDGANVLTF. The full variable domain, completed using reference TRBV5-4 and TRBJ2-6, is ETGVTQSPTHLIKTRGQQVTLRCSSQSGHNTVSWYQQALGQGPQFIFQYYREEENGRGNFPPRFSGLQFPNYSSELNVNALELDDSALYLCASSFKGGVDGANVLTFGAGSRLTVL.